These 14 T cell receptor beta chains originate from one sample sequenced in a study of OX40 agonist ivuxolimab in advanced cancers. Clones were sequenced by immunoSEQ multiplex PCR, and TCRdb holds only the in-frame ones, with some missing. Found here are 60,000 to 90,000 clones, about 87% of them singletons; the top ten hold 0.8% to 1.3%. Sequencing used CD4+ or CD8+ T cells sorted from blood, obtained in a trial of the OX40 agonist ivuxolimab. The receptors shown here come from an adult with an advanced solid tumor such as melanoma, head and neck, liver or kidney cancer.

The chain uses TRBV7-7 and TRBJ2-3; 8 nucleotides match TRBD1. With V trimmed by 4 bases and J by 3 bases, 0 bases remained unmatched. From germline, CDR1 is SSHAT and CDR2 FNYEAQ (reference sequence). CDR3 length: 13 amino acids. CDR3 sequence reads: CASSWTGTDTQYF. CDR3 in DNA: TGTGCCAGCAGCTGGACAGGGACAGATACGCAGTATTTT.

The J gene is TRBJ1-2, the V gene TRBV5-1, with D unresolved. CDR1 and CDR2 (germline): SGHRS, YFSETQ. The CDR3 loop spans 13 amino acids. The V gene lost 0 bases and the J gene lost 2 bases, with 5 bases spanning the gap. CDR3 nucleotide sequence: TGCGCCAGCAGCTTGGAAGGGAACTATGGCTACACCTTC. As protein: CASSLEGNYGYTF.

V is TRBV5-6 and J is TRBJ1-2; 7 nucleotides line up with TRBD1. This CDR3 comprises 15 residues. The germline gives CDR1 SGHDT, CDR2 YYEEEE. The V segment lost 0 bases and the J segment 6 bases; nucleotides outside the gene matches: 8. The CDR3 is CASSLVDRARDGYTF. In DNA form, the CDR3 reads TGTGCCAGCAGCTTGGTTGACAGGGCGAGGGATGGCTACACCTTC.

The chain has TRBV5-1 and TRBJ2-7, with 9 bases identical to TRBD1. Trimming at V came to 0 bases and at J to 3 bases, leaving 1 base not matched to a gene. CDR3 size: 14 residues. CDR1 SGHRS and CDR2 YFSETQ come from the germline V gene. The CDR3 protein is CASSLGTGVYEQYF. The CDR3 DNA is TGCGCCAGCAGCTTGGGGACAGGGGTCTACGAGCAGTACTTC.

This chain uses TRBV11-3 with TRBJ2-7; 7 bases map to TRBD1. The CDR3 contains 14 residues. The germline V gene has CDR1 SGHNT and CDR2 YENEEA. Trimming at V came to 7 bases and at J to 2 bases, leaving 8 bases not matched to a gene. The CDR3 protein is CASTSTGVAYEQYF. The CDR3 bases are TGTGCCAGCACATCAACAGGGGTTGCCTACGAGCAGTACTTC.

The CDR3 DNA reads as TGTGCCAGCAGCTTGGTAGAGATTTCACCCCTCCACTTT. It encodes CASSLVEISPLHF. This chain links TRBV5-8 with TRBJ1-6, with unresolved D. The V gene's germline CDR1 is SGHTS and CDR2 YDEGEE. The V end was cut by 0 bases, the J end by 9 bases, with 7 bases between. This CDR3 has 13 residues.

This chain joins TRBV14 and TRBJ2-7, with D uncertain. V was shortened by 3 bases and J by 3 bases, with 9 bases between the two germline ends. Per the germline V gene, CDR1 is SGHDN and CDR2 is FVKESK. The CDR3 extends over 13 amino acids. DNA of the CDR3: TGTGCCAGCAGCCAGGTATCAGGCTACGAGCAGTACTTC. Residues: CASSQVSGYEQYF.

The chain couples TRBV20-1 to TRBJ2-1; no firm D call. Between the trimmed V and J ends, which lost 1 base and 7 bases, there was a span of 5 bases. The CDR3 loop spans 11 amino acids. The germline CDR1 and CDR2 sequences are DFQATT and SNEGSKA (reference sequence). The CDR3 DNA reads as TGCAGTGCTAGAGCTCCTAATGAGCAGTTCTTC. Its protein product is CSARAPNEQFF.

The chain has TRBV27 and TRBJ1-6; 10 nucleotides align to TRBD1. CDR1 MNHEY and CDR2 SMNVEV come from the germline V gene (reference sequence). The V and J ends lost 6 bases and 11 bases, in that order; junction bases with no gene match: 7. This CDR3 has 14 residues. The CDR3 loop reads CASSSRDRGPPLHF. The CDR3 nucleotides read TGTGCCAGCAGCAGCCGGGACAGGGGTCCACCCCTCCACTTT.

The V and J genes are TRBV14 and TRBJ1-5; 7 bases fit TRBD1. The germline V gene has CDR1 SGHDN and CDR2 FVKESK. The CDR3 runs 14 residues. The V gene end was trimmed by 4 bases and the J gene end by 3 bases; junction bases not matched to a gene: 3. The CDR3 reads CASSPGQFNQPQHF. The CDR3 nucleotides read TGTGCCAGCAGCCCGGGACAGTTCAATCAGCCCCAGCATTTT.

Only a few counts were recorded for this clone. The chain carries TRBV5-1 and TRBJ2-6; weak D call: TRBD1 (7 bases). V was clipped by 4 bases and J by 0 bases, with 20 bases between them. The CDR3 length is 19 residues. Germline-derived CDR1 and CDR2 are SGHRS and YFSETQ. The CDR3 coding sequence is TGCGCCAGCAGCGGGGGGACAGCAGGAACGAGCTCTGGGGCCAACGTCCTGACTTTC. Its translation is CASSGGTAGTSSGANVLTF.

A single count supports this clone. This rearrangement joins TRBV10-3 to TRBJ2-1; 9 bases align to TRBD1. V was pared by 6 bases and J by 5 bases, with 11 bases of the junction left unmatched. The germline V gene encodes CDR1 ENHRY and CDR2 SYGVKD. This CDR3 region has 16 residues. CDR3 bases: TGTGCCATCAGCCCCTGGGGGACAGGGATTAACAATGAGCAGTTCTTC. As protein: CAISPWGTGINNEQFF.

The chain is built from TRBV11-2 and TRBJ2-5, with D perhaps assigned TRBD1 or TRBD2 (6 bases each). Trimming removed 1 base from V and 3 bases from J, with 15 bases in between. The CDR3 runs 16 residues. Germline V lookup: CDR1 SGHAT, CDR2 FQNNGV. The CDR3: CASSLGVRGAEETQYF. CDR3 coding DNA: TGTGCCAGCAGCTTAGGGGTGAGGGGGGCAGAAGAGACCCAGTACTTC.

The CDR3 here is CASSPRDRDYEQYF. DNA for the CDR3: TGTGCCAGCAGCCCCCGGGACAGGGACTACGAGCAGTACTTC. The chain recombines TRBV6-5 with TRBJ2-7; TRBD1 matches 9 bases. V lost 6 bases to trimming and J lost 3 bases; unmatched junction nucleotides: 6. Germline values: CDR1 MNHEY, CDR2 SVGAGI. This CDR3 has 14 residues.